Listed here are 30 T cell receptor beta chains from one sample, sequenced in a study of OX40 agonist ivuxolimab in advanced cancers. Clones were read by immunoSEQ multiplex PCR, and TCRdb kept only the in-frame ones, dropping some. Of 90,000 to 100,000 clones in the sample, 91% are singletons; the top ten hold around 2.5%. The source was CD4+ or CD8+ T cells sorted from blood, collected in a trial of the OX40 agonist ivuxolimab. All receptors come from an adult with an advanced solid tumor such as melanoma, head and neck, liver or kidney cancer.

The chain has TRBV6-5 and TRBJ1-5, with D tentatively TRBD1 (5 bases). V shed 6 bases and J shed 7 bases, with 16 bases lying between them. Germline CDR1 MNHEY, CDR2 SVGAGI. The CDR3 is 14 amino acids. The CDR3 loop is CASSLGRGEQPQHF. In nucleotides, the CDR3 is TGTGCCAGCAGCCTCGGACGGGGGGAACAGCCCCAGCATTTT.

Written as DNA, the CDR3 is TGCAGCGTCGACCGGGACAGGATTAGCACAGATACGCAGTATTTT. This sequence encodes CSVDRDRISTDTQYF. This chain joins TRBV29-1 and TRBJ2-3; 8 positions agree with TRBD1. Per germline, CDR1 SQVTM and CDR2 ANQGSEA. The CDR3 has 15 amino acids. V gave up 6 bases and J gave up 0 bases; unmatched junction bases: 8.

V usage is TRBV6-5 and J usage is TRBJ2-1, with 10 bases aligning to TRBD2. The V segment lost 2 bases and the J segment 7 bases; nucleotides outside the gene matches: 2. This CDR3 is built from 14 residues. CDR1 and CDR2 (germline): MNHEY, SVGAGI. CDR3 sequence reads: CASSYLAGANEQFF. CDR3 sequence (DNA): TGTGCCAGCAGTTACCTAGCGGGAGCTAATGAGCAGTTCTTC.

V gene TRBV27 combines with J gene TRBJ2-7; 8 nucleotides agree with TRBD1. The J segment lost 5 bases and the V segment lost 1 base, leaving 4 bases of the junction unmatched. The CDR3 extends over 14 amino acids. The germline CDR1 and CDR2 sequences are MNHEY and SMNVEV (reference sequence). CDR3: CASSLFAGGHEQYF. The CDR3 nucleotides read TGTGCCAGCAGTTTATTTGCAGGGGGCCACGAGCAGTACTTC.

The CDR3 DNA sequence: TGTGCTAGTGCTAGGGGACCCTCTGGAAACACCATATATTTT. Amino acid sequence: CASARGPSGNTIYF. This chain connects TRBV12-5 to TRBJ1-3; D might be TRBD1 (5 bases). CDR3 length equals 14 residues. Germline CDR1 and CDR2: LGHNT and FRNRAP. V was trimmed by 7 bases and J by 0 bases, leaving 10 bases between them.

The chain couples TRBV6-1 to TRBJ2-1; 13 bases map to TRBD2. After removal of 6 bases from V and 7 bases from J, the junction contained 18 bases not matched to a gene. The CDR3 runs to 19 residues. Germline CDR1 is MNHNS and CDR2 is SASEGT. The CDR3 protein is CASSERVRTSGSGRNEQFF. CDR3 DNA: TGTGCCAGCAGCGAACGAGTTAGGACTAGCGGGAGCGGTAGGAATGAGCAGTTCTTC.

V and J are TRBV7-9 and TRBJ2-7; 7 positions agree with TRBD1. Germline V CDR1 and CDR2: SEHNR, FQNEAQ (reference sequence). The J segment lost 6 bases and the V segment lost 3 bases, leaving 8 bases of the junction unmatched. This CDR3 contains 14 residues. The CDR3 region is CASSFGTGAFEQYF. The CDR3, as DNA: TGTGCCAGCAGCTTCGGTACAGGGGCCTTCGAGCAGTACTTC.

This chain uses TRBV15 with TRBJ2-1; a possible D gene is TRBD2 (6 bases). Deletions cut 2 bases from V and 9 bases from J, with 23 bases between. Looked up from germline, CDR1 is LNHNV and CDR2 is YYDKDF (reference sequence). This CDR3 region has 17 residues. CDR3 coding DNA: TGTGCCACCAGCAGATTAATGGGAGCGGGTGGGGGTCGTGAGCAGTTCTTC. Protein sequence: CATSRLMGAGGGREQFF. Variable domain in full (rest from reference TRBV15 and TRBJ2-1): DAMVIQNPRYQVTQFGKPVTLSCSQTLNHNVMYWYQQKSSQAPKLLFHYYDKDFNNEADTPDNFQSRRPNTSFCFLDIRSPGLGDTAMYLCATSRLMGAGGGREQFFGPGTRLTVL.

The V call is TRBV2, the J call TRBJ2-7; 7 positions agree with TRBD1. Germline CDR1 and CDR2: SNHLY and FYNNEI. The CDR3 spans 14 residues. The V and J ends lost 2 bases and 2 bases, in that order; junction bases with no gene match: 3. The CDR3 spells CASSEQGDTYEQYF. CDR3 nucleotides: TGTGCCAGCAGTGAACAGGGGGACACCTACGAGCAGTACTTC.

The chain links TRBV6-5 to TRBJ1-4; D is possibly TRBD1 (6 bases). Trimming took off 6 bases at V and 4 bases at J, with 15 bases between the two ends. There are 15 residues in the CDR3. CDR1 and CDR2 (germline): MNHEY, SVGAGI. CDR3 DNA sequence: TGTGCCAGCAGCCTACCACAGGGCGGTAATGAAAAACTGTTTTTT. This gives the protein CASSLPQGGNEKLFF.

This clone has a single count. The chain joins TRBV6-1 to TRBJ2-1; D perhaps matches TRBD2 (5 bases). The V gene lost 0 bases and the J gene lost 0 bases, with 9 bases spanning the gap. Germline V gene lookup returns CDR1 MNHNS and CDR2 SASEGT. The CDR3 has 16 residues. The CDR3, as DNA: TGTGCCAGCAGTGAAGCGCCGGGGAGCTCCTACAATGAGCAGTTCTTC. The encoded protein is CASSEAPGSSYNEQFF.

The CDR3 DNA is TGTGCCAGTGGACAGGGTAGATCATCCGAGCAGTACTTC. Translation: CASGQGRSSEQYF. V usage is TRBV19 and J usage is TRBJ2-7; 8 nucleotides agree with TRBD1. V gave up 8 bases and J gave up 6 bases; unmatched junction bases: 9. CDR1 and CDR2 from the germline V gene are LNHDA and SQIVND (reference sequence). The CDR3 spans 13 residues.

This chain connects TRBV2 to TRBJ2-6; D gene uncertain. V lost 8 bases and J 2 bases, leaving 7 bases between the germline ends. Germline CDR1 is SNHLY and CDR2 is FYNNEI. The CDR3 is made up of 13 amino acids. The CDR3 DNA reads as TGTGCCAGCGACTCGACTGGGGCCAACGTCCTGACTTTC. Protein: CASDSTGANVLTF.

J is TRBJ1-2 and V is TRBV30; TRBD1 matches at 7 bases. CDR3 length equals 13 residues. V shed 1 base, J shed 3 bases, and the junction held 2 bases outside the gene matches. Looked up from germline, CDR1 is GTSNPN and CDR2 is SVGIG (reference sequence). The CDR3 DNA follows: TGTGCCTGGAGTGGAGACAGGGACTATGGCTACACCTTC. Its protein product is CAWSGDRDYGYTF.

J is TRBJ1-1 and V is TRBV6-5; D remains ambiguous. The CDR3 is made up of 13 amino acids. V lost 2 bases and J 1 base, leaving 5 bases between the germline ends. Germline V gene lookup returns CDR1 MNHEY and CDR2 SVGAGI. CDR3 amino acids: CASSYDPNTEAFF. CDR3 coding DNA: TGTGCCAGCAGTTACGACCCGAACACTGAAGCTTTCTTT.

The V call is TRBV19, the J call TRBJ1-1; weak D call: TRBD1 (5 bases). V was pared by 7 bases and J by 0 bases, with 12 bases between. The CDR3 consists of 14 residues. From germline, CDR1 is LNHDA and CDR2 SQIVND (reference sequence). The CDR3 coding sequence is TGTGCCAGTATGGAGGGGATTATGAACACTGAAGCTTTCTTT. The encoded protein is CASMEGIMNTEAFF.

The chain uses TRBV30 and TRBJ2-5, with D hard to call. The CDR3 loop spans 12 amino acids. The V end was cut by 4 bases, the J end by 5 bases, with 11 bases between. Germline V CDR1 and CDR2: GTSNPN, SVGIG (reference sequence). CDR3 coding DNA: TGTGCCTGGAACACCGGAGCGGAGACCCAGTACTTC. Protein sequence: CAWNTGAETQYF.

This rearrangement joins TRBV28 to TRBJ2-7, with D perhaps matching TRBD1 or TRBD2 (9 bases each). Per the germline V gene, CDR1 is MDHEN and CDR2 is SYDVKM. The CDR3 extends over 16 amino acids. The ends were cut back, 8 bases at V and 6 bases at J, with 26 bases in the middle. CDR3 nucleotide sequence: TGTGCCAGCGGGACAGGGATCATGCTAGCGGGAATCGAGCAGTACTTC. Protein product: CASGTGIMLAGIEQYF.

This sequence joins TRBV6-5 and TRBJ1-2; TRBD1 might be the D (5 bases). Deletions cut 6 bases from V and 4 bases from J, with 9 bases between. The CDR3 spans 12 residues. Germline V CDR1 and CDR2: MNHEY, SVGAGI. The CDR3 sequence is CASSRDAYGYTF. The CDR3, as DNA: TGTGCCAGCAGCCGGGACGCCTATGGCTACACCTTC.

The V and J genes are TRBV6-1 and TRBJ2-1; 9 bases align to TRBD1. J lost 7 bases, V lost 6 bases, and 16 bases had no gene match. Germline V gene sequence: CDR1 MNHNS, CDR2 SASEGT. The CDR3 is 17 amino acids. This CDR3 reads CASREQQGAMISNEQFF. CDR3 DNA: TGTGCCAGCAGGGAACAACAGGGGGCAATGATATCGAATGAGCAGTTCTTC.

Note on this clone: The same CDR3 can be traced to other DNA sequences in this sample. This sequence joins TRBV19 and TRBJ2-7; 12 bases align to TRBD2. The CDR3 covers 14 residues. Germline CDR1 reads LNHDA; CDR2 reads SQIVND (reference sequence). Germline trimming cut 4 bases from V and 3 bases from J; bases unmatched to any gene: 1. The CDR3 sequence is CASSRTSGNYEQYF. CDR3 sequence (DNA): TGTGCCAGTAGTAGGACTAGCGGGAACTACGAGCAGTACTTC.

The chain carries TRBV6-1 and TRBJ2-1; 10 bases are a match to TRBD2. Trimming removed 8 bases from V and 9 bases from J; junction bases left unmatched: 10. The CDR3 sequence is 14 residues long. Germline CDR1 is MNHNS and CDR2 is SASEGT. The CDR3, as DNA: TGTGCCAGCGCCCCACTAGCGGGATCCGGTGAGCAGTTCTTC. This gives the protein CASAPLAGSGEQFF.

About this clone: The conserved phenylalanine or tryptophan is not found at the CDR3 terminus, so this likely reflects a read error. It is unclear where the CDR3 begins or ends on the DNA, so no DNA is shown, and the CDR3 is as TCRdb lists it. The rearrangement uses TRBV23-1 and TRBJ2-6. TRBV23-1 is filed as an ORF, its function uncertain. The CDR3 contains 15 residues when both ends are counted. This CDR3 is CASSATRLRNKVGPT.

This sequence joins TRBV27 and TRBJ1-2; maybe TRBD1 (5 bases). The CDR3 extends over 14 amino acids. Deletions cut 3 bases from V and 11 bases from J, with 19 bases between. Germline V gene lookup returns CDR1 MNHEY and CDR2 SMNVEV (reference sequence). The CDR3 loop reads CASSLFAGTPFYTF. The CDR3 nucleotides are TGTGCCAGCAGTTTGTTTGCCGGGACGCCTTTTTACACCTTC.

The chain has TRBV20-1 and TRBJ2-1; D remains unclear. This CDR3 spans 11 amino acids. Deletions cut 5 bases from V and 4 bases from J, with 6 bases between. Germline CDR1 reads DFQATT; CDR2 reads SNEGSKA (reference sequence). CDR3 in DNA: TGCAGTGCTCCTTCATACAATGAGCAGTTCTTC. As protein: CSAPSYNEQFF.

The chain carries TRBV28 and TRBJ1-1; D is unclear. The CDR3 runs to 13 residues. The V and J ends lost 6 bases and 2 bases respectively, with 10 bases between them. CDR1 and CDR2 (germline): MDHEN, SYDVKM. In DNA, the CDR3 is TGTGCCAGCAGCCAACACGTAAACACTGAAGCTTTCTTT. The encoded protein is CASSQHVNTEAFF.

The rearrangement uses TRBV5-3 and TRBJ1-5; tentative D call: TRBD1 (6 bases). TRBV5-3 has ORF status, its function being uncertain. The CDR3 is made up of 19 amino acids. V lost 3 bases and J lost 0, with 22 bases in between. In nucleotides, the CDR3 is TGTGCCAGAAGCTACCCGGACAGTGGGGATGAGAATAGCAATCAGCCCCAGCATTTT. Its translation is CARSYPDSGDENSNQPQHF.

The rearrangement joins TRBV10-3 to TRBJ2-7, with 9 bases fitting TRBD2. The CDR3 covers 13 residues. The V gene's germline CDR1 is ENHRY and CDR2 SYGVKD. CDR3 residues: CAISEPALAGLRV. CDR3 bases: TGTGCCATCAGTGAGCCCGCGCTAGCGGGGCTCAGGGTC.

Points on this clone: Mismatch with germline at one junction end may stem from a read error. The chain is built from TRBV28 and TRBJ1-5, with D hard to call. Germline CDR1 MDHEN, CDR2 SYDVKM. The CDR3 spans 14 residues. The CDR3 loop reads CASSLLGNHQPQHF. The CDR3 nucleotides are TGTGCCAGCAGTTTACTAGGTAATCATCAACCCCAGCATTTT.

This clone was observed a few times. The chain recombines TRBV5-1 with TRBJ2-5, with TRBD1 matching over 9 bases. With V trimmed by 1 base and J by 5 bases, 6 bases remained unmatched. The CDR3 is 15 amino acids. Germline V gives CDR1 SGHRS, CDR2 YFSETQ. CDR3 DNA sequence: TGCGCCAGCAGCTTGCTACAGGGGGCTAGTGAGACCCAGTACTTC. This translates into CASSLLQGASETQYF.